The T cell receptor (beta chain) under discussion was sequenced for a study of tumor T cells in aggressive B-cell lymphoma. Sequenced by immunoSEQ multiplex PCR; TCRdb stores in-frame clones only, minus some. Of 3,000 to 4,000 clones listed, about 94% are singletons. This CDR3 has 12 amino acids. Looked up from germline, CDR1 is KGHSH and CDR2 is LQKENI. With 2 bases clipped from V and 9 bases from J, the junction kept 3 bases outside the gene matches. Specimen: tumor tissue. The chain couples TRBV18 to TRBJ2-7; TRBD1 matches at 8 bases. The sequence came from an adult with diffuse large B cell lymphoma. The CDR3 reads CASSPETGGQYF. The CDR3 DNA follows: TGTGCCAGCTCACCAGAAACAGGGGGGCAGTACTTC.